This T cell receptor beta chain was profiled in a study of CD8+ T cells in alopecia areata. Study-level background: For the treated group, dosing was oral tofacitinib at 5 to 10 mg twice daily.

In the case of this clone: Its antigen remains unidentified.

Once RNA had been extracted, it was reverse transcribed into cDNA to act as the sequencing template. Measured with immunoSEQ multiplex PCR; TCRdb has only the in-frame clones, and not every one. Altogether fewer than 150,000 clones are present, about two fifths being singletons, with the ten largest covering 3.1%. PBMCs served as the source from which CD4+ and CD8+ T cells were sorted. Study-level points and caveats: Lesional scalp, notably in alopecia totalis/universalis, had clonality above that of normal scalp.

Trimming removed 7 bases from V and 1 base from J; junction bases left unmatched: 6. CDR1 and CDR2 from the germline V gene are SGHAT and FQNNGV. The CDR3 consists of 14 residues. The receptor was derived from a human donor with alopecia areata. V is TRBV11-2 and J is TRBJ2-5; the match to TRBD1 covers 7 bases. The specimen sequenced was CD4+ T cells sorted from blood. The CDR3 bases are TGTGCCAGCAACCTTTGGGACAGCCAAGAGACCCAGTACTTC. This codes for CASNLWDSQETQYF.